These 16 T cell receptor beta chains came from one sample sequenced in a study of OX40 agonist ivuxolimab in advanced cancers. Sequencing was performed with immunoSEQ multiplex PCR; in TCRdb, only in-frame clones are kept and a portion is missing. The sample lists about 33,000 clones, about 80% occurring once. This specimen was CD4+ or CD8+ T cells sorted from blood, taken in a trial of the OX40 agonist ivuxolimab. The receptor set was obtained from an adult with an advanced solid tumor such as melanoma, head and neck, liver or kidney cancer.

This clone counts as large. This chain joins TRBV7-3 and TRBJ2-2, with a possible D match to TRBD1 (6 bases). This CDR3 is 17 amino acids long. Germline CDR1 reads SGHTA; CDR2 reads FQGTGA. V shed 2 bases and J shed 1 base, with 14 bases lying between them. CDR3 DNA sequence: TGTGCCAGCAGCTTATCCCCAACACAGGGGAACACCGGGGAGCTGTTTTTT. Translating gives CASSLSPTQGNTGELFF.

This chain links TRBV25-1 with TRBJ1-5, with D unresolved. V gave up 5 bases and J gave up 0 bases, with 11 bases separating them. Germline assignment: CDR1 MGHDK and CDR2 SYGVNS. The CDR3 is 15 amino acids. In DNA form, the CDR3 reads TGTGCCAGCAGTTCCGGTGGGATTAGCAATCAGCCCCAGCATTTT. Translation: CASSSGGISNQPQHF.

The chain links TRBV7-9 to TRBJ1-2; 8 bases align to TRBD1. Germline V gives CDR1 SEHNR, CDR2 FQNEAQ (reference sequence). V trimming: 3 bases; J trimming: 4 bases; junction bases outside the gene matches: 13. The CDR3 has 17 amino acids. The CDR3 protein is CASSFRQGPTGGYGYTF. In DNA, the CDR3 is TGTGCCAGCAGCTTCCGACAGGGGCCTACAGGTGGCTATGGCTACACCTTC.

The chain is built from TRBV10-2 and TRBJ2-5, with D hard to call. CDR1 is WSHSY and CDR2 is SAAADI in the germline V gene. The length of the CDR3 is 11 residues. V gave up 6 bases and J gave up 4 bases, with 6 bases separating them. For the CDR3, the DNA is TGCGCCAGCAGGGATCGAGAGACCCAGTACTTC. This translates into CASRDRETQYF.

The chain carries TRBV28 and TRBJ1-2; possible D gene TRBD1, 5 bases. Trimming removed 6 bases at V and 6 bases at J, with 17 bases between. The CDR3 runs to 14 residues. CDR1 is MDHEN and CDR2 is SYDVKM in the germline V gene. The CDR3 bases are TGTGCCAGCAGCCTCCTTGGGGCGCGGAATGGCTACACCTTC. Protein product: CASSLLGARNGYTF.

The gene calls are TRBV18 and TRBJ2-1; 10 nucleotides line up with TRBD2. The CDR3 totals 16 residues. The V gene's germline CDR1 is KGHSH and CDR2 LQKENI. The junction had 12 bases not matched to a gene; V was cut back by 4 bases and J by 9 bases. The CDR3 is CASSLTGTSVGGEQFF. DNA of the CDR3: TGTGCCAGCTCACTAACCGGGACTAGCGTCGGTGGTGAGCAGTTCTTC. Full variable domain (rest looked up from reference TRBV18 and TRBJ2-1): NAGVMQNPRHLVRRRGQEARLRCSPMKGHSHVYWYRQLPEEGLKFMVYLQKENIIDESGMPKERFSAEFPKEGPSILRIQQVVRGDSAAYFCASSLTGTSVGGEQFFGPGTRLTVL.

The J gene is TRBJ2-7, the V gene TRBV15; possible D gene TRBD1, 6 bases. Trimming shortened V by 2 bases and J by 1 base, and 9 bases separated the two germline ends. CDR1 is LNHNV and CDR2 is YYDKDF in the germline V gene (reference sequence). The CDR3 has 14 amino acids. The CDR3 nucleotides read TGTGCCACCAGCAGAAAGGACAGTTCCTACGAGCAGTACTTC. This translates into CATSRKDSSYEQYF.

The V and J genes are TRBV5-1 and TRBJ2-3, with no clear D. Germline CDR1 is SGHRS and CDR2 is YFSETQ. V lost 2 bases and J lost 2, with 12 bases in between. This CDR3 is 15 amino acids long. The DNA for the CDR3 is TGCGCCAGCAGCTTAACCAGGCTCCTCACAGATACGCAGTATTTT. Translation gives CASSLTRLLTDTQYF.

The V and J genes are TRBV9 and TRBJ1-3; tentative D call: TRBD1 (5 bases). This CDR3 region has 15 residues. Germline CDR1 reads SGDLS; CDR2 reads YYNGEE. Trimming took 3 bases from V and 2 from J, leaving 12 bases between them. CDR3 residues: CASSAQVGAGNTIYF. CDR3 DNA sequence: TGTGCCAGCAGCGCACAGGTGGGAGCTGGAAACACCATATATTTT.

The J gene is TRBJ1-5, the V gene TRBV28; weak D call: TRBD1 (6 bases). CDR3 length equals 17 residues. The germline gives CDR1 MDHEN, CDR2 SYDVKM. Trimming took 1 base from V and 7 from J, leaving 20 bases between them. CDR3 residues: CASSLLLGANGLQPQHF. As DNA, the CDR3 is TGTGCCAGCAGTTTATTGCTGGGGGCTAACGGTCTACAGCCCCAGCATTTT.

Written as DNA, the CDR3 is TGCGCCAGCAGTGATCAGAGCGGGGGGGCCTTCTACGAGCAGTACTTC. As protein: CASSDQSGGAFYEQYF. J is TRBJ2-7 and V is TRBV10-1; 10 bases match TRBD2. The V segment lost 3 bases and the J segment 3 bases; nucleotides outside the gene matches: 8. In germline, CDR1 is WNHNN, CDR2 SYGVQD (reference sequence). This CDR3 is 16 amino acids long.

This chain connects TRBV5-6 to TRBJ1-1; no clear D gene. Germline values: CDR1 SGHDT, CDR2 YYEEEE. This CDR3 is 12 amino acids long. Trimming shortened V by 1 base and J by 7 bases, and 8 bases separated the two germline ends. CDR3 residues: CASSLSGYEAFF. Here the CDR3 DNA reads TGTGCCAGCAGCTTGTCGGGTTATGAAGCTTTCTTT.

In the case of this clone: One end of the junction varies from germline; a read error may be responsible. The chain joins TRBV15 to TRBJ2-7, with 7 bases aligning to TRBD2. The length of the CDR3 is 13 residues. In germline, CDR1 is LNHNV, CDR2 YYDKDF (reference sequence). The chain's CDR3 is CATSRVGEAGTRF. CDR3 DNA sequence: TGTGCCACCAGCAGAGTTGGAGAAGCGGGGACGCGCTTC.

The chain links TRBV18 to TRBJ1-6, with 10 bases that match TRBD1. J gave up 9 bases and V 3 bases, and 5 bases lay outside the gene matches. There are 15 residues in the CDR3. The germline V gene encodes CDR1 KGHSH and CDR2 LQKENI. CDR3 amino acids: CASSPGTGEFSPLHF. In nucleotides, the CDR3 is TGTGCCAGCTCACCCGGGACAGGGGAATTTTCACCCCTCCACTTT.

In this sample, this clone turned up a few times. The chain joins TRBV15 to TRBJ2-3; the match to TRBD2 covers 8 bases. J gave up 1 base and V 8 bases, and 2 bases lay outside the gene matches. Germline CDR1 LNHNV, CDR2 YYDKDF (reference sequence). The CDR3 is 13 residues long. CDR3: CATSGGGTDTQYF. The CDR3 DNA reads TGTGCCACCTCGGGGGGGGGCACAGATACGCAGTATTTT.

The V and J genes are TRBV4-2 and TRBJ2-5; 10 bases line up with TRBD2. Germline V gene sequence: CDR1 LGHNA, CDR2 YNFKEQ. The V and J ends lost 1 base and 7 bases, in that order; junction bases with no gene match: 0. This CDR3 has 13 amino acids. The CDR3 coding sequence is TGTGCCAGCAGCCAAGTAGCGGGGGGGACCCAGTACTTC. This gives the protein CASSQVAGGTQYF.